This T cell receptor beta chain was documented in a study of shared clonotypes between healthy human individuals (dated by TCRdb to the early 2020s). Study-level background: The cohort included a few men and two women between 18 and 49 years of age. Per donor, three plates each were used for CD4 naive and CD4 memory, two for CD8 naive, and one for CD8 memory. To estimate repertoire size and how much clonotype sharing occurs between individuals, the study deeply sequenced the blood TCR repertoires of five or six healthy adults. To increase sequencing depth and limit assay-specific biases, TCR repertoire library preparation and sequencing were carried out by different laboratories using diverse techniques. Between about 0.85 and 10 billion PBMCs per donor were obtained by leukapheresis. Points the paper makes about the study in general: Larger estimated clonotype richness was generally found for naive subsets than for memory subsets. Sampling was restricted to blood, and TCR repertoires in tissue are likely to differ from TCR repertoires in blood. Pairwise subsampling indicated that sequencing depth was expected to affect the degree of clonotype sharing among donors. Rarefaction of sorted-subset datasets indicated incomplete sequencing despite the large sequencing depth. Compared with non-shared clonotypes, the clonotypes found in all four sorted-subset donors had higher generation probabilities. About 5% of naive CD4, around 3.6% of naive CD8, approximately 2.2% of memory CD4, and 0.4% of memory CD8 clonotypes were shared across several donors. The genetic and exposure-history diversity represented was limited by the small number of donors.

TCR CDR3 regions were amplified from genomic DNA by multiplex PCR using the deep immunoSEQ assay. Extracted genomic DNA from each cell subset was distributed evenly across all wells of several immunoSEQ 96-well plates, and each plate was treated as a replicate. For sorted subsets, around 0.2 ug of genomic DNA, equivalent to some 33,000 T cell genomes, went into each replicate PCR. Purified libraries were quantified with a Qubit 3.0 fluorometer, sized on a Bioanalyzer 2100, and re-quantified with the KAPA Library Quantification kit. Every immunoSEQ 96-well plate was sequenced on a dedicated single-read 150-cycle Illumina NextSeq 550 flow cell. Per the original workflow: Because only junctional sequences without quality scores were contained in the immunoSEQ output, filtering matching that applied to full-length reads could not be performed. Sequences were annotated with PyIR, a Python wrapper for IgBLAST v1.9, using IMGT germline references to assign V/J genes and CDR3. Reads with weak V/J assignments (E-value above 1e-6), missing CDR3, stop codons, out-of-frame junctions, or ambiguous translated residues were removed. V3J clonotypes were defined by identical inferred V gene, J gene, and CDR3 amino acid sequence. The percentage overlap between two repertoires was calculated by dividing the number of shared unique clonotypes by the size of the smaller repertoire. RTK rarefaction, the Chao1 estimator, and Recon v2.1 estimates of unobserved clonotypes were used to assess repertoire richness. OLGA was used to compute generation probabilities for all TCRbeta clonotypes that the gDNA method yielded from a handful of donors. Drawn from immuneACCESS, this table holds only the in-frame rearrangements with V and J called that TCRdb kept. Clones are partly lost; checked studies trace under half to an unresolved V gene and leave the rest unexplained. V, J and clone size derive from that table, while D and trimming were established from the DNA sequence. The sample includes about 1 million clones, with more than 60% observed a single time. The top ten clonotypes cover around 1.4% of the sample.

This clone was counted once. Its antigen is currently not known. No much larger clone is present one base from it, and per-base qualities are unavailable. CDR1 MNHEY and CDR2 SVGAGI were looked up in the germline V gene. The trim is 0 bases for V and 11 bases for J, with a gap of 16 bases between the germline ends. There are 14 amino acids in the CDR3, from cysteine to phenylalanine inclusive. The retained sequence is limited to the CDR3, 42 bases, with the frame set at the first base. The donors were healthy, HIV-negative adults who had no recently reported acute infections or vaccinations. All donors were Caucasian adults living in Nashville, Tennessee, USA. CD4+ T cells were enriched through magnetic negative selection, after which naive cells were positively selected on CD45RA and the remaining negative fraction served as the memory subset. Blood was obtained by leukapheresis, after which PBMCs were separated by Ficoll-Histopaque density gradient centrifugation and cryopreserved in liquid nitrogen vapor phase. Analytical flow cytometry was used to check the purity and quantity of each magnetically sorted T cell population. From each sorted fraction, genomic DNA was isolated and quantified by UV absorbance on a Nanodrop 2000c.

The clonotype comes from a young man in good health. Sample: memory CD4+ T cells sorted from blood. The cell subset or site label of this sample denotes: CD45RA-negative fraction. Recombination connected TRBV6-5 to TRBJ2-5, with the D assignment possibly TRBD1 or TRBD2, given 6 matching bases for each. The DNA reads TGTGCCAGCAGTTACTCCGGGGGCCGCGTTGTGCAGTACTTC. This translates into CASSYSGGRVVQYF.